The 24 T cell receptor beta chains listed next were all sequenced from one sample in a study of shared clonotypes between healthy human individuals. TCRdb keeps only in-frame clones here, not all; method: immunoSEQ multiplex PCR. The sample records about 2.1 million clones, 93% being singletons. Positive CCR7 selection of CD45RO-negative cells yielded the naive CD8 cells, and terminally differentiated effector memory CD45RA+ cells were excluded. Material for sequencing was naive CD8+ T cells from PBMCs. The receptors stem from a man younger than 35 in good health. Some clones in this sample may be carry-over from other donors' samples.

CDR3 sequence: CATSGGLAGSYEQYF. The CDR3 DNA follows: TGTGCCACCAGCGGGGGACTAGCGGGATCCTACGAGCAGTACTTC. The chain carries TRBV15 and TRBJ2-7, with 13 bases that match TRBD2. The germline V gene has CDR1 LNHNV and CDR2 YYDKDF (reference sequence). After removal of 5 bases from V and 1 base from J, the junction contained 2 bases not matched to a gene. This CDR3 has 15 residues.

The CDR3 loop reads CARTIRQGANEQYF. CDR3 sequence (DNA): TGTGCCAGAACCATACGGCAGGGGGCTAACGAGCAGTACTTC. The chain recombines TRBV18 with TRBJ2-7; 8 bases are a match to TRBD1. V lost 9 bases and J lost 5; bases outside the gene matches: 12. The CDR3 has 14 residues. The V gene's germline CDR1 is KGHSH and CDR2 LQKENI. The variable domain in full, with the rest retrieved from reference TRBV18 and TRBJ2-7, is NAGVMQNPRHLVRRRGQEARLRCSPMKGHSHVYWYRQLPEEGLKFMVYLQKENIIDESGMPKERFSAEFPKEGPSILRIQQVVRGDSAAYFCARTIRQGANEQYFGPGTRLTVT.

About this clone itself: This CDR3 is also generated by other DNA sequences in the sample. This sequence joins TRBV27 and TRBJ2-7; D gene unclear. Germline CDR1 MNHEY, CDR2 SMNVEV (reference sequence). Between the trimmed V and J ends, which lost 2 bases and 4 bases, there was a span of 9 bases. This CDR3 has 13 amino acids. The CDR3 nucleotides are TGTGCCAGCAGTTTAAGGGCTCCGTACGAGCAGTACTTC. It specifies CASSLRAPYEQYF.

This chain links TRBV4-1 with TRBJ1-2; possibly TRBD1 for D (5 bases). Germline V gene lookup returns CDR1 MGHRA and CDR2 YSYEKL. The CDR3 loop spans 16 amino acids. V was trimmed by 1 base and J by 7 bases, leaving 19 bases between them. CDR3 loop: CASSQGPGTGNLGYTF. DNA of the CDR3: TGCGCCAGCAGCCAAGGTCCAGGGACGGGGAATCTTGGCTACACCTTC.

J is TRBJ1-2 and V is TRBV27; weak D call: TRBD1 (5 bases). The length of the CDR3 is 13 residues. The ends were cut back, 4 bases at V and 6 bases at J, with 12 bases in the middle. Germline CDR1 MNHEY, CDR2 SMNVEV (reference sequence). DNA of the CDR3: TGTGCCAGCAGTTCGGGACCTCCGGATGGCTACACCTTC. Its translation: CASSSGPPDGYTF.

The rearrangement uses TRBV28 and TRBJ2-3; possible D gene TRBD2, 6 bases. The CDR3 is 15 residues long. CDR1 and CDR2 from the germline V gene are MDHEN and SYDVKM. V was shortened by 6 bases and J by 2 bases, with 15 bases between the two germline ends. The chain's CDR3 is CASSFARRDTDTQYF. DNA for the CDR3: TGTGCCAGCAGCTTTGCGAGGCGGGACACAGATACGCAGTATTTT.

The chain has TRBV30 and TRBJ1-2; unclear D gene. The CDR3 consists of 13 residues. V was clipped by 0 bases and J by 3 bases, with 8 bases between them. Germline lookup yields CDR1 GTSNPN and CDR2 SVGIG (reference sequence). CDR3 loop: CAWSVTGDYGYTF. CDR3 bases: TGTGCCTGGAGTGTTACCGGGGACTATGGCTACACCTTC.

As DNA, the CDR3 is TGCGCCAGCAGCCCGAGGACAGGGGGATTCACTGAAGCTTTCTTT. This codes for CASSPRTGGFTEAFF. This chain joins TRBV5-1 and TRBJ1-1; 10 bases match TRBD1. V lost 4 bases, J lost 4 bases, and 7 bases stayed unmatched. Looked up from germline, CDR1 is SGHRS and CDR2 is YFSETQ. The CDR3 is made up of 15 amino acids. Full variable domain (remainder filled in from reference TRBV5-1 and TRBJ1-1): KAGVTQTPRYLIKTRGQQVTLSCSPISGHRSVSWYQQTPGQGLQFLFEYFSETQRNKGNFPGRFSGRQFSNSRSEMNVSTLELGDSALYLCASSPRTGGFTEAFFGQGTRLTVV.

The V call is TRBV28, the J call TRBJ2-7; 10 bases line up with TRBD1. CDR1 MDHEN and CDR2 SYDVKM come from the germline V gene. The CDR3 consists of 15 residues. The trim removed 5 bases at V and 1 base at J, leaving 5 bases unmatched. CDR3 DNA: TGTGCCAGCAGTACCAGGGACAGGGGTTCCTACGAGCAGTACTTC. Residues: CASSTRDRGSYEQYF.

This clone was picked up one time. Other nucleotide sequences from this sample produce the same CDR3. The CDR3 region is CASSPDRVSYEQYF. Written as DNA, the CDR3 is TGTGCCAGCTCACCTGACAGGGTCTCCTACGAGCAGTACTTC. This chain uses TRBV18 with TRBJ2-7; 7 bases are shared with TRBD1. J was trimmed by 0 bases and V by 3 bases; bases with no gene match: 2. Germline V lookup: CDR1 KGHSH, CDR2 LQKENI. This CDR3 has 14 amino acids. Full variable domain (missing parts from reference TRBV18 and TRBJ2-7): NAGVMQNPRHLVRRRGQEARLRCSPMKGHSHVYWYRQLPEEGLKFMVYLQKENIIDESGMPKERFSAEFPKEGPSILRIQQVVRGDSAAYFCASSPDRVSYEQYFGPGTRLTVT.

The chain joins TRBV29-1 to TRBJ2-2, with D perhaps matching TRBD1 (6 bases). Trimming removed 8 bases from V and 5 bases from J, with 12 bases in between. This CDR3 has 12 residues. Germline CDR1 and CDR2: SQVTM and ANQGSEA. DNA of the CDR3: TGCAGCACCTCCGGGACAACCGGGGAGCTGTTTTTT. It codes for CSTSGTTGELFF.

This clone was picked up one time. The V gene is TRBV6-1, the J gene TRBJ2-7, with unresolved D. Trimming took off 2 bases at V and 2 bases at J, with 10 bases between the two ends. The CDR3 is 14 amino acids. Germline V CDR1 and CDR2: MNHNS, SASEGT. The CDR3 DNA is TGTGCCAGCAGTGAATGGCAGAATACCTACGAGCAGTACTTC. Protein: CASSEWQNTYEQYF.

The chain links TRBV7-3 to TRBJ2-1, with D perhaps TRBD1 or TRBD2 (6 bases each). This CDR3 region has 13 residues. Trimming left V 6 bases short and J 7 bases short, with 13 bases between. Germline V gives CDR1 SGHTA, CDR2 FQGTGA. CDR3 residues: CASSNGGPNEQFF. The CDR3 bases are TGTGCCAGCAGTAACGGGGGCCCTAATGAGCAGTTCTTC.

Notes on this clone: Other DNA sequences in the sample encode the same CDR3. V and J are TRBV7-9 and TRBJ2-3; no reliable D call. Germline CDR1 and CDR2: SEHNR and FQNEAQ (reference sequence). V dropped 2 bases and J dropped 4 bases, with 7 bases sitting between them. The CDR3 loop spans 13 amino acids. CDR3 residues: CASSLTGADTQYF. The CDR3 DNA reads as TGTGCCAGCAGCTTAACTGGGGCAGATACGCAGTATTTT.

The rearrangement joins TRBV7-3 to TRBJ1-1; 9 nucleotides match TRBD1. Trimming removed 6 bases from V and 6 bases from J; junction bases left unmatched: 5. The CDR3 consists of 13 residues. CDR1 is SGHTA, CDR2 FQGTGA, per germline. In nucleotides, the CDR3 is TGTGCCAGCAGTGTGACAGGGGGTGCTGAAGCTTTCTTT. Protein product: CASSVTGGAEAFF.

This chain uses TRBV27 with TRBJ1-5, with D possibly being TRBD1 (5 bases). The CDR3 runs to 15 residues. V shed 2 bases and J shed 3 bases, with 11 bases lying between them. Germline CDR1 MNHEY, CDR2 SMNVEV (reference sequence). The CDR3 sequence: CASSLGGLYNQPQHF. In nucleotides, the CDR3 is TGTGCCAGCAGTTTAGGGGGTTTATACAATCAGCCCCAGCATTTT.

The table lists this clone with a count of one. The chain uses TRBV10-3 and TRBJ2-7, with a tentative D call TRBD1 (6 bases). There are 15 residues in the CDR3. Germline CDR1 reads ENHRY; CDR2 reads SYGVKD. V was trimmed by 2 bases and J by 0 bases, leaving 11 bases between them. CDR3 bases: TGTGCCATCAGTGAGCCAGGACAGAGCTCCTACGAGCAGTACTTC. Translating it yields CAISEPGQSSYEQYF.

V is TRBV28 and J is TRBJ1-1; 8 bases align to TRBD1. V was pared by 5 bases and J by 1 base, with 6 bases of the junction left unmatched. CDR1 and CDR2 from the germline V gene are MDHEN and SYDVKM. The CDR3 spans 15 residues. For the CDR3, the DNA is TGTGCCAGCAGTACTCGACAGGGGACGAACACTGAAGCTTTCTTT. Translating it yields CASSTRQGTNTEAFF.

The gene calls are TRBV27 and TRBJ2-3; D remains ambiguous. There are 19 residues in the CDR3. V lost 1 base and J 0 bases, leaving 20 bases between the germline ends. CDR1 MNHEY and CDR2 SMNVEV come from the germline V gene (reference sequence). The CDR3 region has the DNA TGTGCCAGCAGTTTATTAACCCCCTCACCGAGTTCTAGCACAGATACGCAGTATTTT. Its translation: CASSLLTPSPSSSTDTQYF.

The chain carries TRBV7-6 and TRBJ2-1; tentatively, D is TRBD2 (6 bases). Deletions cut 0 bases from V and 3 bases from J, with 15 bases between. This CDR3 has 17 amino acids. In germline, CDR1 is SGHVS, CDR2 FNYEAQ. The CDR3 bases are TGTGCCAGCAGCTTAGCGCCGGGGACGGGGGACTACAATGAGCAGTTCTTC. It yields the protein CASSLAPGTGDYNEQFF. Looking up the rest from reference TRBV7-6 and TRBJ2-1 gives the full variable domain: GAGVSQSPRYKVTKRGQDVALRCDPISGHVSLYWYRQALGQGPEFLTYFNYEAQQDKSGLPNDRFSAERPEGSISTLTIQRTEQRDSAMYRCASSLAPGTGDYNEQFFGPGTRLTVL.

This chain uses TRBV27 with TRBJ2-7; no clear D. CDR1 is MNHEY and CDR2 is SMNVEV in the germline V gene (reference sequence). This CDR3 is built from 16 residues. The germline V and J ends were trimmed by 7 bases and 0 bases, with 19 bases remaining between them. CDR3 sequence: CASNPLAPGFSYEQYF. The CDR3, as DNA: TGTGCCAGCAACCCCTTAGCCCCAGGATTCTCCTACGAGCAGTACTTC.

As concerns this clone: At the DNA level, this CDR3 is encoded by other sequences in the same sample as well. The gene calls are TRBV11-2 and TRBJ2-7; maybe TRBD2 (6 bases). The germline V and J ends were trimmed by 1 base and 4 bases, with 11 bases remaining between them. Germline V lookup: CDR1 SGHAT, CDR2 FQNNGV. The CDR3 contains 14 residues. The CDR3 nucleotides read TGTGCCAGCAGCTTAGGTGGAGGAGGGTACGAGCAGTACTTC. Translating gives CASSLGGGGYEQYF.

The genes are TRBV7-2 and TRBJ2-2; TRBD2 aligns across 12 bases. The CDR3 has 17 amino acids. Germline values: CDR1 SGHTA, CDR2 FQGNSA. The V segment lost 3 bases and the J segment 7 bases; nucleotides outside the gene matches: 9. CDR3 protein: CASSFLAGGPSGGELFF. The CDR3 DNA reads as TGTGCCAGCAGCTTTCTAGCGGGAGGGCCCTCGGGCGGGGAGCTGTTTTTT.

The V gene is TRBV10-3, the J gene TRBJ2-3; D is possibly TRBD2 (5 bases). Trimming shortened V by 2 bases and J by 0 bases, and 6 bases separated the two germline ends. Germline loops: CDR1 ENHRY, CDR2 SYGVKD. The CDR3 is made up of 14 amino acids. CDR3 nucleotides: TGTGCCATCAGTGAGGGGGAGAGCACAGATACGCAGTATTTT. Its protein product is CAISEGESTDTQYF.